Each of the 21 T cell receptor beta chains below was sequenced from the same sample in a study of spatial heterogeneity in lung cancer. Time point given: blood at routine non-recurrence follow-up after resection. The input material, whole RNA from tumor, nontumor lung or frozen PBMC, was sequenced unsorted. One entry per CDR3 protein, called by TCRdb with MiXCR from the 5' RACE reads. The profile shows 50,000 to 60,000 distinct CDR3 sequences, under 8% of them singletons. This specimen consisted of PBMCs, obtained at follow-up. All receptors derive from a female donor with early-stage non-small cell lung cancer.

The chain has TRBV28 and TRBJ1-2, with unresolved D. From germline, CDR1 is MDHEN and CDR2 SYDVKM. The V end was cut by 7 bases, the J end by 7 bases, with 16 bases between. The CDR3 totals 13 residues. CDR3 residues: CASKTEAWAGYTF. The CDR3 DNA is TGTGCCAGCAAAACTGAGGCCTGGGCTGGCTACACCTTC.

The V gene is TRBV3-1, the J gene TRBJ2-7; 10 nucleotides align to TRBD2. V shed 4 bases, J shed 6 bases, and the junction held 3 bases outside the gene matches. Germline CDR1 reads LGHDT; CDR2 reads YNNKEL (reference sequence). This CDR3 spans 13 amino acids. The CDR3 here is CASSLWTSGEQYF. The DNA of the CDR3 is TGTGCCAGCAGCCTTTGGACTAGCGGCGAGCAGTACTTC.

Comment on this clonotype: A much larger clone differs from this one at a single base, so this may be a read error. V and J are TRBV4-1 and TRBJ2-1; 8 nucleotides line up with TRBD2. CDR3 size: 16 residues. Germline V gene lookup returns CDR1 MGHRA and CDR2 YSYEKL. The CDR3 DNA is TGCGCCAGCAACCAAGGTCCGGCGGGGGGTTACAATGAGCAGTTCTTC. Its protein product is CASNQGPAGGYNEQFF.

Note on this clonotype: Possible read error: a much larger clone is one base away. The conserved closing phenylalanine or tryptophan is absent in this CDR3, likely reflecting a read error. V gene TRBV5-4 combines with J gene TRBJ2-5; D uncertain. The CDR3 sequence is 13 residues long. CDR1 and CDR2 (germline): SGHNT, YYREEE (reference sequence). The germline V and J ends were trimmed by 8 bases and 1 base, with 12 bases remaining between them. The CDR3 nucleotides are TGTGCCAGTAGTGGGGAACTCCAAGAGACCCAGTACCTC. It specifies CASSGELQETQYL.

This clonotype showed up many times. The gene calls are TRBV11-2 and TRBJ2-5; perhaps TRBD1 as D (6 bases). V shed 5 bases and J shed 4 bases, with 14 bases lying between them. Germline V gives CDR1 SGHAT, CDR2 FQNNGV. The CDR3 has 14 residues. Here the CDR3 DNA reads TGTGCCAGCAGCCTACAGGGACGGCGAGAGACCCAGTACTTC. It yields the protein CASSLQGRRETQYF.

The chain combines TRBV12-3 or TRBV12-4 with TRBJ2-6; D might be TRBD1 (7 bases). V was trimmed by 6 bases and J by 0 bases, leaving 15 bases between them. The CDR3 is 17 amino acids. The CDR3 DNA reads TGTGCCAGCAGACGCCGGCAGGGGGGCTCTGGGGCCAACGTCCTGACTTTC. Amino acid sequence: CASRRRQGGSGANVLTF.

This clonotype was found a few times. The chain has TRBV6-5 and TRBJ2-7, with D maybe TRBD1 (6 bases). From germline, CDR1 is MNHEY and CDR2 SVGAGI. V was pared by 5 bases and J by 3 bases, with 11 bases between. The CDR3 has 13 amino acids. The CDR3 DNA reads TGTGCCAGCAGTCGGGACAAAGACTACGAGCAGTACTTC. Protein sequence: CASSRDKDYEQYF.

This clonotype was counted many times. This sequence joins TRBV7-8 and TRBJ2-3; D might be TRBD1 or TRBD2, each matching 6 bases. Germline V lookup: CDR1 SGHVS, CDR2 FQNEAQ. V lost 3 bases, J lost 1 base, and 11 bases lay in between. The CDR3 is 15 residues long. The CDR3 here is CASSLRGDGTDTQYF. The CDR3 DNA is TGTGCCAGCAGCTTGAGGGGGGATGGCACAGATACGCAGTATTTT.

The chain couples TRBV7-9 to TRBJ2-3, with TRBD2 identical over 7 bases. Germline assignment: CDR1 SEHNR and CDR2 FQNEAQ (reference sequence). The CDR3 is made up of 15 amino acids. The V gene end was trimmed by 4 bases and the J gene end by 2 bases; junction bases not matched to a gene: 6. This chain's CDR3 is CASSSGRGTTDTQYF. Here the CDR3 DNA reads TGTGCCAGCAGCTCCGGGCGGGGGACCACAGATACGCAGTATTTT.

This clonotype appeared a few times. The chain is built from TRBV4-1 and TRBJ2-3; D is undetermined. Trimming removed 0 bases at V and 6 bases at J, with 7 bases between. The CDR3 totals 13 residues. From germline, CDR1 is MGHRA and CDR2 YSYEKL. CDR3 sequence reads: CASSQERQDTQYF. The CDR3 region has the DNA TGCGCCAGCAGCCAAGAGAGGCAGGATACGCAGTATTTT.

A few counts support this clonotype. V and J are TRBV23-1 and TRBJ2-7; D not certain. TRBV23-1 is an ORF for which the function is uncertain. Trimming removed 9 bases at V and 0 bases at J, with 12 bases between. This CDR3 is 13 amino acids long. The CDR3: CARSQDTSYEQYF. The CDR3 nucleotides read TGCGCCAGAAGCCAAGACACCTCCTACGAGCAGTACTTC.

The chain carries TRBV6-2 or TRBV6-3 and TRBJ1-4; D is perhaps TRBD1 (5 bases). V was trimmed by 5 bases and J by 7 bases, leaving 17 bases between them. CDR1 and CDR2 from the germline V gene are MNHEY and SVGEGT. The CDR3 spans 15 residues. In DNA form, the CDR3 reads TGTGCCAGCAGTGCCCCCGGAGGGGCGCGTGAAAAACTGTTTTTT. Protein product: CASSAPGGAREKLFF.

At least ten counts were recorded for this clonotype. The V and J genes are TRBV10-1 and TRBJ2-5; D could derive from TRBD1 or TRBD2 (5 bases each). V lost 6 bases and J lost 5, with 16 bases in between. The CDR3 runs 14 residues. CDR1 and CDR2 from the germline V gene are WNHNN and SYGVQD (reference sequence). The CDR3 reads CASSPTAGAETQYF. In nucleotides, the CDR3 is TGCGCCAGCAGCCCTACCGCCGGGGCGGAGACCCAGTACTTC.

This clonotype was picked up a small number of times. The gene calls are TRBV14 and TRBJ2-5; a possible D gene is TRBD1 (6 bases). CDR1 and CDR2 from the germline V gene are SGHDN and FVKESK. CDR3 length: 15 amino acids. V lost 5 bases and J 0 bases, leaving 13 bases between the germline ends. CDR3 sequence reads: CASSYKRGYQETQYF. In DNA form, the CDR3 reads TGTGCCAGCAGCTACAAGAGGGGGTACCAAGAGACCCAGTACTTC.

This clonotype was counted many times. The chain joins TRBV9 to TRBJ2-7, with 8 bases that match TRBD2. J was trimmed by 0 bases and V by 2 bases; bases with no gene match: 1. The CDR3 has 14 residues. CDR1 and CDR2 (germline): SGDLS, YYNGEE. The CDR3 nucleotides read TGTGCCAGCAGCGTCGGGGGGGACTCCTACGAGCAGTACTTC. The encoded protein is CASSVGGDSYEQYF.

Only a few counts were recorded for this clonotype. The chain recombines TRBV5-6 with TRBJ1-5, with 7 bases lining up with TRBD1. Germline loops: CDR1 SGHDT, CDR2 YYEEEE. With V trimmed by 1 base and J by 0 bases, 4 bases remained unmatched. This CDR3 region has 16 residues. The CDR3 bases are TGTGCCAGCAGCTTGTTTGGACAGGATAGCAATCAGCCCCAGCATTTT. Its protein is CASSLFGQDSNQPQHF.

This clonotype was detected a few times. The V call is TRBV7-3, the J call TRBJ1-1; 7 nucleotides line up with TRBD1. Looked up from germline, CDR1 is SGHTA and CDR2 is FQGTGA. The junction had 8 bases not matched to a gene; V was cut back by 4 bases and J by 9 bases. The CDR3 sequence is 13 residues long. Written as DNA, the CDR3 is TGTGCCAGCAGCTCAAGGGACAGCGAAAAAGCTTTCTTT. Protein: CASSSRDSEKAFF.

The chain joins TRBV29-1 to TRBJ1-4, with 7 bases lining up with TRBD1. The CDR3 length is 15 residues. From germline, CDR1 is SQVTM and CDR2 ANQGSEA. Losses at the gene ends were 6 bases for V and 3 bases for J; bases not matched to a gene: 10. The CDR3 sequence: CSVWTGVGANEKLFF. The CDR3 DNA reads as TGCAGCGTGTGGACAGGCGTCGGGGCTAATGAAAAACTGTTTTTT.

This clonotype has ten or more counts. V is TRBV7-2 and J is TRBJ2-5; D remains unclear. The CDR3 totals 14 residues. Germline V lookup: CDR1 SGHTA, CDR2 FQGNSA. The germline V and J ends were trimmed by 1 base and 0 bases, with 6 bases remaining between them. The CDR3 is CASSLEGYQETQYF. The CDR3 nucleotides read TGTGCCAGCAGCTTAGAGGGTTACCAAGAGACCCAGTACTTC.

This clonotype is medium-sized by share. The rearrangement links TRBV28 to TRBJ2-2; D gene uncertain. This CDR3 has 15 residues. V lost 6 bases and J lost 1, with 12 bases in between. Germline values: CDR1 MDHEN, CDR2 SYDVKM. The CDR3 region has the DNA TGTGCCAGCAGACCTACCGATCAGAACACCGGGGAGCTGTTTTTT. Encoded protein: CASRPTDQNTGELFF.

This clonotype was seen ten or more times. The V gene is TRBV5-1, the J gene TRBJ2-7; D is uncertain. Germline CDR1 is SGHRS and CDR2 is YFSETQ. V lost 7 bases to trimming and J lost 2 bases, with 13 bases between them. The length of the CDR3 is 13 residues. The CDR3 sequence: CASRPETPYEQYF. In nucleotides, the CDR3 is TGCGCCAGCCGTCCAGAAACGCCCTACGAGCAGTACTTC.